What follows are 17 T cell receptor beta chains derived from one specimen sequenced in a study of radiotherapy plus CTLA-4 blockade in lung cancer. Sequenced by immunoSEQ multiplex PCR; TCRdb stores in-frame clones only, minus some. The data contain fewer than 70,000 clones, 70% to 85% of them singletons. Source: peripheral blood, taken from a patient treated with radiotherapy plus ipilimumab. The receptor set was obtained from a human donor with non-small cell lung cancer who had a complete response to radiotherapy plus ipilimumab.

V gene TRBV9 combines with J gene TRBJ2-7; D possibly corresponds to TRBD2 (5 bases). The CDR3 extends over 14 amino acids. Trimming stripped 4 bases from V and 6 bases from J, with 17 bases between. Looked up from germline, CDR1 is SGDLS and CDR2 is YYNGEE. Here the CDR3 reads CASSLWTESGEQYF. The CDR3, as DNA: TGTGCCAGCAGCCTATGGACTGAATCGGGCGAGCAGTACTTC.

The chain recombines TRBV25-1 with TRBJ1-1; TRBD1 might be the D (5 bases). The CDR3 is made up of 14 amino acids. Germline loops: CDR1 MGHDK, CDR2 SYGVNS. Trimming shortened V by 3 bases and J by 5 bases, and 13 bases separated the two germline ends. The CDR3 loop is CASSEGTKGTEAFF. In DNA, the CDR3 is TGTGCCAGCAGTGAGGGGACCAAGGGTACTGAAGCTTTCTTT. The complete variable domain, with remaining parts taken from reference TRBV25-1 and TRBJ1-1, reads EADIYQTPRYLVIGTGKKITLECSQTMGHDKMYWYQQDPGMELHLIHYSYGVNSTEKGDLSSESTVSRIRTEHFPLTLESARPSHTSQYLCASSEGTKGTEAFFGQGTRLTVV.

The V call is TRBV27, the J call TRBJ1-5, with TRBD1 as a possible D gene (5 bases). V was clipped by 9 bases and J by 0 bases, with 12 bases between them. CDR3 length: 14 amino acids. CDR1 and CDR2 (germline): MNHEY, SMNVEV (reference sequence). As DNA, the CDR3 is TGTGCCAGTCGCCGACAGCTTAGCAATCAGCCCCAGCATTTT. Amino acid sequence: CASRRQLSNQPQHF.

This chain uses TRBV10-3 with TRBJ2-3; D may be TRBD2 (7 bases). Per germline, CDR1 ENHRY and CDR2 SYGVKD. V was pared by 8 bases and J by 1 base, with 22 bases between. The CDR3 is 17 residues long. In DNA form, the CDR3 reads TGTGCCATCGGGGGAGGGGGACTAAGGGCCCGCACAGATACGCAGTATTTT. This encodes CAIGGGGLRARTDTQYF.

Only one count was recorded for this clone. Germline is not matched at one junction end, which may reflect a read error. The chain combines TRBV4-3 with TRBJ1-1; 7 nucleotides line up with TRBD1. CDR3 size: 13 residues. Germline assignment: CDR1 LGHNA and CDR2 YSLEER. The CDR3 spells CASSLKGATPINF. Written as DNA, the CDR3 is TGCGCCAGCAGCCTTAAGGGGGCTACCCCTATAAACTTT.

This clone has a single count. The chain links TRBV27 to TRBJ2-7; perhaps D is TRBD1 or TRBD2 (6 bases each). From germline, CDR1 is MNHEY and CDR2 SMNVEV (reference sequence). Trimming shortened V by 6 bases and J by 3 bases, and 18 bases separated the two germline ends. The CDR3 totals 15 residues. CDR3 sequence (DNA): TGTGCCAGCAGAACCGGGACACGGGGACTCTACGAGCAGTACTTC. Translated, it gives CASRTGTRGLYEQYF.

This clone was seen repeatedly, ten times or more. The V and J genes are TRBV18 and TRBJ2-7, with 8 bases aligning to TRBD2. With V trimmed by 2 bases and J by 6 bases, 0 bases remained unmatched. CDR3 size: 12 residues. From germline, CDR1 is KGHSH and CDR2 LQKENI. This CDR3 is CASSPAGGEQYF. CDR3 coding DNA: TGTGCCAGCTCACCAGCGGGGGGCGAGCAGTACTTC.

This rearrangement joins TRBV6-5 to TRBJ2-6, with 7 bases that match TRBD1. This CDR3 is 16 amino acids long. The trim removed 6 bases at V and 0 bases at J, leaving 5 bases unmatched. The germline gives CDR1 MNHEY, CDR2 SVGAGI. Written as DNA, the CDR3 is TGTGCCAGCAGATACAGGGGAAGCTCTGGGGCCAACGTCCTGACTTTC. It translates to CASRYRGSSGANVLTF.

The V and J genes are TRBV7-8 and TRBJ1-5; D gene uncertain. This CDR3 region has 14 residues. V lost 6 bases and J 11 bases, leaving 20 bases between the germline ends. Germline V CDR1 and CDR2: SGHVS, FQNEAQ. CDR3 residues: CASRHEAGGSTQHF. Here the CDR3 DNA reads TGTGCCAGCAGGCACGAGGCCGGTGGGTCGACCCAGCATTTT.

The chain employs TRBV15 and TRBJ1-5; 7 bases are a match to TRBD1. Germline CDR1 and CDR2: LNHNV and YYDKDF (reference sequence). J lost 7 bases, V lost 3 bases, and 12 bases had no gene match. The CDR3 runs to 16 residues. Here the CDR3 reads CATSSHRGQGGQPQHF. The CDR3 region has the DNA TGTGCCACCAGCAGCCATAGGGGGCAAGGAGGGCAGCCCCAGCATTTT.

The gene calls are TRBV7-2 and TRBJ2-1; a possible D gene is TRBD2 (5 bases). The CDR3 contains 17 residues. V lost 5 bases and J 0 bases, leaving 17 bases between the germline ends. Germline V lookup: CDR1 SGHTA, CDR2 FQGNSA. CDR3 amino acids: CASSPPNSADSYNEQFF. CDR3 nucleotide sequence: TGTGCCAGCAGCCCCCCAAATAGCGCGGACTCCTACAATGAGCAGTTCTTC.

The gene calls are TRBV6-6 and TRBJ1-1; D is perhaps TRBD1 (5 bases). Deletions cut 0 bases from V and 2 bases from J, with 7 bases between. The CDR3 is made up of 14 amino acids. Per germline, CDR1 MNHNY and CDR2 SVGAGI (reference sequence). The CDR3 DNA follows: TGTGCCAGCAGTTACTCCGGGGACAACACTGAAGCTTTCTTT. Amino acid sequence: CASSYSGDNTEAFF.

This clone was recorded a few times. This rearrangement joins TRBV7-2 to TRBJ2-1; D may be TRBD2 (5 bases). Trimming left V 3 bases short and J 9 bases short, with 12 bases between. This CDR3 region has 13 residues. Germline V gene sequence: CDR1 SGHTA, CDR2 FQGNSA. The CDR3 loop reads CASSFSSDTEQFF. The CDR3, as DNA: TGTGCCAGCAGCTTTAGTAGCGACACTGAGCAGTTCTTC.

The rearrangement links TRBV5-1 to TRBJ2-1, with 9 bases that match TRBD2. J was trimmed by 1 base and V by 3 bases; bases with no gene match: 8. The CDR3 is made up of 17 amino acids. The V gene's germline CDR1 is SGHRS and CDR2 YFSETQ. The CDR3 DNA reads TGCGCCAGCAGCTCTTCGGCTAGCGGGATATCCTACAATGAGCAGTTCTTC. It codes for CASSSSASGISYNEQFF.

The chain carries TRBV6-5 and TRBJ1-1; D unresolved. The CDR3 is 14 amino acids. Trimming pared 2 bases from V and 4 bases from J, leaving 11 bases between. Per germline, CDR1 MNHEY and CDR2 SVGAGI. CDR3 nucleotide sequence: TGTGCCAGCAGTTACCTTTTAGGCGGCACTGAAGCTTTCTTT. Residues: CASSYLLGGTEAFF.

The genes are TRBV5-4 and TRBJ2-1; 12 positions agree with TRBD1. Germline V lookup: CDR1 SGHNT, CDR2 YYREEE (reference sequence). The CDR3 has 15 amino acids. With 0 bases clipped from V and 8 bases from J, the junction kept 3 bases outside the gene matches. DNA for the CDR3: TGTGCCAGCAGCTTGGGGGACAGGGGGCATGATGAGCAGTTCTTC. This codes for CASSLGDRGHDEQFF.

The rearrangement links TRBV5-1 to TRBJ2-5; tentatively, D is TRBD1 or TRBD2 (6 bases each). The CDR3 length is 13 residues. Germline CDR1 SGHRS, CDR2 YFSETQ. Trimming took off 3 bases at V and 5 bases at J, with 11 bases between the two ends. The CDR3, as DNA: TGCGCCAGCAGCTGGGCCGGGGGCGAGACCCAGTACTTC. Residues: CASSWAGGETQYF.